This TCR beta chain was captured by sequencing in a study of blood T cell repertoires in COVID-19. The wider study: The cDNA or gDNA used as material had been derived from T cells, B-cell-depleted T cells, or PBMCs.

Source study methods: Researchers report that nucleated cell counts were estimated from reference gene primer amplification. TCRdb's copy holds only in-frame clones and misses some; the assay was immunoSEQ multiplex PCR. That table furnishes V, J and clone size, whereas the DNA furnished D and trimming. This sample carries 55,000 to 80,000 clones, around 80% of them seen once, and the ten largest clones take 14%. In germline, CDR1 is SGHRS, CDR2 YFSETQ. The CDR3 runs to 14 residues. V gave up 7 bases and J gave up 7 bases; unmatched junction bases: 12. The receptor comes from a man aged 60 to 75 with COVID-19, enrolled during active disease. The sequenced material came from peripheral blood. This chain links TRBV5-1 with TRBJ2-5, with 8 bases fitting TRBD2. CDR3 protein: CASSSDGAGGTQYF. CDR3 in DNA: TGCGCCAGCTCATCGGACGGGGCGGGAGGGACCCAGTACTTC.